This TCR beta chain was observed in a study of tumor and adjacent non-tumor tissue in lung cancer. For the study at large: Patients were aged roughly 30 to 76, nine to eleven men and about five women, stage I to III.

This CDR3 region has 15 residues. Germline assignment: CDR1 GTSNPN and CDR2 SVGIG (reference sequence). Concerning this clonotype itself: The antigen is unknown. Germline is not matched at one junction end, which may reflect a read error.

Overall study findings and caveats: TCR diversity was significantly greater in tumor than normal lung tissue.

RNA was extracted from bulk tissue without any cell sorting. Distant lung tissue was collected more than 3 cm away from the tumor edge. A modified ARM-PCR protocol with three rounds of nested PCR amplified TCRbeta. TCRdb re-called the multiplex PCR reads with MiXCR, one entry per CDR3 protein. The data hold about 86,000 distinct CDR3 sequences, with around three quarters observed a single time. This sequence joins TRBV30 and TRBJ2-2; TRBD2 might be the D (5 bases). The sequencing sample was made of distant non-tumor lung tissue. This clonotype originated in a woman in her forties or fifties with non-small cell lung cancer. The CDR3 bases are TGTGCCTGGAGTGTAGCGAACACTCACACTGGGGAGCCGTTTTTT. Protein: CAWSVANTHTGEPFF.